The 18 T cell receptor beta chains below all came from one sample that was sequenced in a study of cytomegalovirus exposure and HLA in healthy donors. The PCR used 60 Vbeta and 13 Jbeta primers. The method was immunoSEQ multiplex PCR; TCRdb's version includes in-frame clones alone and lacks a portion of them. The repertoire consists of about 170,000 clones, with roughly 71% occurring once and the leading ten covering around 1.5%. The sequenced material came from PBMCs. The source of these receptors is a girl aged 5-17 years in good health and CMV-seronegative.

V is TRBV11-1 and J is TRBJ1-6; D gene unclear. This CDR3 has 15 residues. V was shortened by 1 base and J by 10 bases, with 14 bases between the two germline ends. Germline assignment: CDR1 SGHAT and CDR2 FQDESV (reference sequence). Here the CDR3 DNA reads TGTGCCAGCAGCTTAGGAGGGCGGCGGACGTCACCCCTCCACTTT. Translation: CASSLGGRRTSPLHF. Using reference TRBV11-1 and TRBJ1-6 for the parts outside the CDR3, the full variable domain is EAEVAQSPRYKITEKSQAVAFWCDPISGHATLYWYRQILGQGPELLVQFQDESVVDDSQLPKDRFSAERLKGVDSTLKIQPAELGDSAMYLCASSLGGRRTSPLHFGNGTRLTVT.

The CDR3 is CASSVNRNGYTF. CDR3 nucleotides: TGTGCCAGTAGCGTAAACAGAAATGGCTACACCTTC. V and J are TRBV19 and TRBJ1-2; no clear D gene. This CDR3 has 12 amino acids. The germline V gene has CDR1 LNHDA and CDR2 SQIVND (reference sequence). The V end lost 6 bases, the J end lost 6 bases, and 11 bases lay between the germline ends.

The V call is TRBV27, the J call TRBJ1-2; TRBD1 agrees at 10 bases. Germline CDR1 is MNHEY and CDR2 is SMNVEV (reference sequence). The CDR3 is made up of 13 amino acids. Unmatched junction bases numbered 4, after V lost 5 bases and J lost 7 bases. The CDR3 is CASSRQGASGYTF. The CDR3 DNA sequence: TGTGCCAGCAGTCGACAGGGGGCAAGTGGCTACACCTTC.

CDR3 in amino acids: CASSIPKGRYTEAFF. The CDR3 nucleotides are TGTGCCAGTAGTATACCTAAAGGGAGATACACTGAAGCTTTCTTT. V usage is TRBV19 and J usage is TRBJ1-1; D unclear. The CDR3 has 15 amino acids. V gave up 2 bases and J gave up 3 bases, with 13 bases separating them. Germline CDR1 and CDR2: LNHDA and SQIVND (reference sequence).

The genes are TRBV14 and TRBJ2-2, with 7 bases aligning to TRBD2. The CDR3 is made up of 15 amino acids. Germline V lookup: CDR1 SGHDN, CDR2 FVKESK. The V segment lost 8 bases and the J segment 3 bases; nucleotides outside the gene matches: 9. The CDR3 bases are TGTGCCAGCTTGCCCCGGGGAGGGGACACCGGGGAGCTGTTTTTT. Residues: CASLPRGGDTGELFF. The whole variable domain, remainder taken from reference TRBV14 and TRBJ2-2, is EAGVTQFPSHSVIEKGQTVTLRCDPISGHDNLYWYRRVMGKEIKFLLHFVKESKQDESGMPNNRFLAERTGGTYSTLKVQPAELEDSGVYFCASLPRGGDTGELFFGEGSRLTVL.

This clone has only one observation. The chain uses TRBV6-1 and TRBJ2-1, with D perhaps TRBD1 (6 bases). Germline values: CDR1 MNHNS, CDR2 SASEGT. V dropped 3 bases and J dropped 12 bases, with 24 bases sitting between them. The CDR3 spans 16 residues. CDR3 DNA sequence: TGTGCCAGCAGTGATGGTCGGGACAAACCCCGCTTAGGGCAGTTCTTC. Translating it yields CASSDGRDKPRLGQFF.

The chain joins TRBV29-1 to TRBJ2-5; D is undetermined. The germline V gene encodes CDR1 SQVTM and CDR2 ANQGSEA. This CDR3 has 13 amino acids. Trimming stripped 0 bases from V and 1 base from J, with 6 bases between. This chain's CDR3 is CSVEDRIQETQYF. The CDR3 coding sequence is TGCAGCGTTGAAGACAGAATCCAAGAGACCCAGTACTTC.

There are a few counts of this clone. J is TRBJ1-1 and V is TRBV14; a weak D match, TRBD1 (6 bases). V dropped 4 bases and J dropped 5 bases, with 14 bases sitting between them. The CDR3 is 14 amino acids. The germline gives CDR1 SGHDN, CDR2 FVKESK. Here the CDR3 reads CASSPTGGITEAFF. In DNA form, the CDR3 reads TGTGCCAGCAGCCCGACAGGCGGAATAACTGAAGCTTTCTTT.

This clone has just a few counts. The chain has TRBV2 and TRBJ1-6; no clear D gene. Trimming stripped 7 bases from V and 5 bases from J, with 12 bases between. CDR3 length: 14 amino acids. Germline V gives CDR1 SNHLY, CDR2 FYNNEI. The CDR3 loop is CASNLQLNNSPLHF. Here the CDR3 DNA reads TGTGCCAGCAACTTACAGCTAAATAATTCACCCCTCCACTTT.

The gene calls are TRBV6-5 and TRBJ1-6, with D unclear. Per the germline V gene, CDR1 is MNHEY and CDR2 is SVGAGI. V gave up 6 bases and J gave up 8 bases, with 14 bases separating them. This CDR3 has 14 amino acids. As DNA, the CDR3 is TGTGCCAGCAGCAAGACTCTTTGGGATTCACCCCTCCACTTT. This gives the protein CASSKTLWDSPLHF.

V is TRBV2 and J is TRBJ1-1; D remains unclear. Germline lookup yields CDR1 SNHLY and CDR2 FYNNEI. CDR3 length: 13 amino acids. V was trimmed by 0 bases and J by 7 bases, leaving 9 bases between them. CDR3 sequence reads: CASSEASTDEAFF. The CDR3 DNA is TGTGCCAGCAGTGAAGCCAGTACAGATGAAGCTTTCTTT. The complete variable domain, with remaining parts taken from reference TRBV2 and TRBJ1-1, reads EPEVTQTPSHQVTQMGQEVILRCVPISNHLYFYWYRQILGQKVEFLVSFYNNEISEKSEIFDDQFSVERPDGSNFTLKIRSTKLEDSAMYFCASSEASTDEAFFGQGTRLTVV.

In nucleotides, the CDR3 is TGCGCCAGCAGCCAAGTCGGCAGGGGGGCCTACGAGCAGTACTTC. It translates to CASSQVGRGAYEQYF. The chain recombines TRBV4-1 with TRBJ2-7, with a possible D match to TRBD1 (7 bases). V lost 1 base and J 2 bases, leaving 12 bases between the germline ends. The CDR3 is 15 amino acids. Germline V gene lookup returns CDR1 MGHRA and CDR2 YSYEKL.

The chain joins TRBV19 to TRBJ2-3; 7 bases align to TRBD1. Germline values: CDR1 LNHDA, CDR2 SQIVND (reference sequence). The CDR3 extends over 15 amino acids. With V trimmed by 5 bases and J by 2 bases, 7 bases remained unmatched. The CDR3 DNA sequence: TGTGCCAGTAGTTCCCGGACAGGTTCCACAGATACGCAGTATTTT. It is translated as CASSSRTGSTDTQYF.

In DNA form, the CDR3 reads TGTGCCAGCTCACCGCAGACAAATAGCAATCAGCCCCAGCATTTT. Protein sequence: CASSPQTNSNQPQHF. The chain joins TRBV18 to TRBJ1-5; no clear D. Trimming stripped 3 bases from V and 0 bases from J, with 9 bases between. The CDR3 runs to 15 residues. CDR1 is KGHSH and CDR2 is LQKENI in the germline V gene.

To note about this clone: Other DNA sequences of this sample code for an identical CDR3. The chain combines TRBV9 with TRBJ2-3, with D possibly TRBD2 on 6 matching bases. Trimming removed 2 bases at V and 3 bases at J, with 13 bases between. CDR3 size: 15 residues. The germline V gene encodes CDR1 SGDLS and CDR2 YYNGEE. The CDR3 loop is CASSVEGRGTDTQYF. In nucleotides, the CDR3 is TGTGCCAGCAGCGTGGAGGGGCGGGGTACAGATACGCAGTATTTT.

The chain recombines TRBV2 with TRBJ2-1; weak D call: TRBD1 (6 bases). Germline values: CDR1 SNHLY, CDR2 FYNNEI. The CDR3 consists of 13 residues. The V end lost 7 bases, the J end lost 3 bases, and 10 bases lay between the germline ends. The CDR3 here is CASIWTVYNEQFF. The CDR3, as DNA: TGTGCCAGCATCTGGACAGTCTACAATGAGCAGTTCTTC.

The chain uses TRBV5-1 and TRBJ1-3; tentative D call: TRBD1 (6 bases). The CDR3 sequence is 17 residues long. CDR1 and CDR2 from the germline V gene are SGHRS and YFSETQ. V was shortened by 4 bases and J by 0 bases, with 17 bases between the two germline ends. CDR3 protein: CASSPGHSQGSGNTIYF. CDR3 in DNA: TGCGCCAGCAGCCCGGGGCATTCACAGGGCTCTGGAAACACCATATATTTT.

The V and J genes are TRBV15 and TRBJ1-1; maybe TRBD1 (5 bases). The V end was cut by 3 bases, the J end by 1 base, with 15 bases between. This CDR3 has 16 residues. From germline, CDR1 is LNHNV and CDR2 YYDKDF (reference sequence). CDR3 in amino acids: CATSRPGRGTNTEAFF. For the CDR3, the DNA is TGTGCCACCAGCAGGCCAGGTCGGGGGACGAACACTGAAGCTTTCTTT.